This T cell receptor beta chain was recovered during a study of shared clonotypes between healthy human individuals. The germline gives CDR1 LNHDA, CDR2 SQIVND (reference sequence). Trimming took 5 bases from V and 6 from J, leaving 13 bases between them. This CDR3 has 13 amino acids. The protocol was immunoSEQ multiplex PCR, while the TCRdb copy is restricted to in-frame clones and leaves out a portion. Of around 2.1 million clones listed, roughly 95% are singletons. This TCR was recovered from a young man in good health. Sequencing was carried out using naive CD4+ T cells sorted from blood. Subset denoted: CD45RA+ positively selected. The chain has TRBV19 and TRBJ1-1, with TRBD1 as a possible D gene (5 bases). CDR3 residues: CASSWGEGAEAFF. The CDR3, as DNA: TGTGCCAGTAGTTGGGGGGAAGGAGCTGAAGCTTTCTTT.